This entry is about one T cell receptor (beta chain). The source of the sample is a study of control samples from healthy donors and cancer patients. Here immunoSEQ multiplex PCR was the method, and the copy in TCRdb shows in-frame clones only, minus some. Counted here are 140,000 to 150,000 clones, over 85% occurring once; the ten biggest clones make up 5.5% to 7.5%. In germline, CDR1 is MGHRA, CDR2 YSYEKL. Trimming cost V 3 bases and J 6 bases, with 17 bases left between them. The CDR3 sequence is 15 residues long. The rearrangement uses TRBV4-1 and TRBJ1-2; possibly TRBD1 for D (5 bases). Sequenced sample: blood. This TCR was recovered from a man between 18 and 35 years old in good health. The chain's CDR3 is CASSHSKGLRDGYTF. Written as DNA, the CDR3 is TGCGCCAGCAGCCACAGTAAGGGGTTGAGGGATGGCTACACCTTC.